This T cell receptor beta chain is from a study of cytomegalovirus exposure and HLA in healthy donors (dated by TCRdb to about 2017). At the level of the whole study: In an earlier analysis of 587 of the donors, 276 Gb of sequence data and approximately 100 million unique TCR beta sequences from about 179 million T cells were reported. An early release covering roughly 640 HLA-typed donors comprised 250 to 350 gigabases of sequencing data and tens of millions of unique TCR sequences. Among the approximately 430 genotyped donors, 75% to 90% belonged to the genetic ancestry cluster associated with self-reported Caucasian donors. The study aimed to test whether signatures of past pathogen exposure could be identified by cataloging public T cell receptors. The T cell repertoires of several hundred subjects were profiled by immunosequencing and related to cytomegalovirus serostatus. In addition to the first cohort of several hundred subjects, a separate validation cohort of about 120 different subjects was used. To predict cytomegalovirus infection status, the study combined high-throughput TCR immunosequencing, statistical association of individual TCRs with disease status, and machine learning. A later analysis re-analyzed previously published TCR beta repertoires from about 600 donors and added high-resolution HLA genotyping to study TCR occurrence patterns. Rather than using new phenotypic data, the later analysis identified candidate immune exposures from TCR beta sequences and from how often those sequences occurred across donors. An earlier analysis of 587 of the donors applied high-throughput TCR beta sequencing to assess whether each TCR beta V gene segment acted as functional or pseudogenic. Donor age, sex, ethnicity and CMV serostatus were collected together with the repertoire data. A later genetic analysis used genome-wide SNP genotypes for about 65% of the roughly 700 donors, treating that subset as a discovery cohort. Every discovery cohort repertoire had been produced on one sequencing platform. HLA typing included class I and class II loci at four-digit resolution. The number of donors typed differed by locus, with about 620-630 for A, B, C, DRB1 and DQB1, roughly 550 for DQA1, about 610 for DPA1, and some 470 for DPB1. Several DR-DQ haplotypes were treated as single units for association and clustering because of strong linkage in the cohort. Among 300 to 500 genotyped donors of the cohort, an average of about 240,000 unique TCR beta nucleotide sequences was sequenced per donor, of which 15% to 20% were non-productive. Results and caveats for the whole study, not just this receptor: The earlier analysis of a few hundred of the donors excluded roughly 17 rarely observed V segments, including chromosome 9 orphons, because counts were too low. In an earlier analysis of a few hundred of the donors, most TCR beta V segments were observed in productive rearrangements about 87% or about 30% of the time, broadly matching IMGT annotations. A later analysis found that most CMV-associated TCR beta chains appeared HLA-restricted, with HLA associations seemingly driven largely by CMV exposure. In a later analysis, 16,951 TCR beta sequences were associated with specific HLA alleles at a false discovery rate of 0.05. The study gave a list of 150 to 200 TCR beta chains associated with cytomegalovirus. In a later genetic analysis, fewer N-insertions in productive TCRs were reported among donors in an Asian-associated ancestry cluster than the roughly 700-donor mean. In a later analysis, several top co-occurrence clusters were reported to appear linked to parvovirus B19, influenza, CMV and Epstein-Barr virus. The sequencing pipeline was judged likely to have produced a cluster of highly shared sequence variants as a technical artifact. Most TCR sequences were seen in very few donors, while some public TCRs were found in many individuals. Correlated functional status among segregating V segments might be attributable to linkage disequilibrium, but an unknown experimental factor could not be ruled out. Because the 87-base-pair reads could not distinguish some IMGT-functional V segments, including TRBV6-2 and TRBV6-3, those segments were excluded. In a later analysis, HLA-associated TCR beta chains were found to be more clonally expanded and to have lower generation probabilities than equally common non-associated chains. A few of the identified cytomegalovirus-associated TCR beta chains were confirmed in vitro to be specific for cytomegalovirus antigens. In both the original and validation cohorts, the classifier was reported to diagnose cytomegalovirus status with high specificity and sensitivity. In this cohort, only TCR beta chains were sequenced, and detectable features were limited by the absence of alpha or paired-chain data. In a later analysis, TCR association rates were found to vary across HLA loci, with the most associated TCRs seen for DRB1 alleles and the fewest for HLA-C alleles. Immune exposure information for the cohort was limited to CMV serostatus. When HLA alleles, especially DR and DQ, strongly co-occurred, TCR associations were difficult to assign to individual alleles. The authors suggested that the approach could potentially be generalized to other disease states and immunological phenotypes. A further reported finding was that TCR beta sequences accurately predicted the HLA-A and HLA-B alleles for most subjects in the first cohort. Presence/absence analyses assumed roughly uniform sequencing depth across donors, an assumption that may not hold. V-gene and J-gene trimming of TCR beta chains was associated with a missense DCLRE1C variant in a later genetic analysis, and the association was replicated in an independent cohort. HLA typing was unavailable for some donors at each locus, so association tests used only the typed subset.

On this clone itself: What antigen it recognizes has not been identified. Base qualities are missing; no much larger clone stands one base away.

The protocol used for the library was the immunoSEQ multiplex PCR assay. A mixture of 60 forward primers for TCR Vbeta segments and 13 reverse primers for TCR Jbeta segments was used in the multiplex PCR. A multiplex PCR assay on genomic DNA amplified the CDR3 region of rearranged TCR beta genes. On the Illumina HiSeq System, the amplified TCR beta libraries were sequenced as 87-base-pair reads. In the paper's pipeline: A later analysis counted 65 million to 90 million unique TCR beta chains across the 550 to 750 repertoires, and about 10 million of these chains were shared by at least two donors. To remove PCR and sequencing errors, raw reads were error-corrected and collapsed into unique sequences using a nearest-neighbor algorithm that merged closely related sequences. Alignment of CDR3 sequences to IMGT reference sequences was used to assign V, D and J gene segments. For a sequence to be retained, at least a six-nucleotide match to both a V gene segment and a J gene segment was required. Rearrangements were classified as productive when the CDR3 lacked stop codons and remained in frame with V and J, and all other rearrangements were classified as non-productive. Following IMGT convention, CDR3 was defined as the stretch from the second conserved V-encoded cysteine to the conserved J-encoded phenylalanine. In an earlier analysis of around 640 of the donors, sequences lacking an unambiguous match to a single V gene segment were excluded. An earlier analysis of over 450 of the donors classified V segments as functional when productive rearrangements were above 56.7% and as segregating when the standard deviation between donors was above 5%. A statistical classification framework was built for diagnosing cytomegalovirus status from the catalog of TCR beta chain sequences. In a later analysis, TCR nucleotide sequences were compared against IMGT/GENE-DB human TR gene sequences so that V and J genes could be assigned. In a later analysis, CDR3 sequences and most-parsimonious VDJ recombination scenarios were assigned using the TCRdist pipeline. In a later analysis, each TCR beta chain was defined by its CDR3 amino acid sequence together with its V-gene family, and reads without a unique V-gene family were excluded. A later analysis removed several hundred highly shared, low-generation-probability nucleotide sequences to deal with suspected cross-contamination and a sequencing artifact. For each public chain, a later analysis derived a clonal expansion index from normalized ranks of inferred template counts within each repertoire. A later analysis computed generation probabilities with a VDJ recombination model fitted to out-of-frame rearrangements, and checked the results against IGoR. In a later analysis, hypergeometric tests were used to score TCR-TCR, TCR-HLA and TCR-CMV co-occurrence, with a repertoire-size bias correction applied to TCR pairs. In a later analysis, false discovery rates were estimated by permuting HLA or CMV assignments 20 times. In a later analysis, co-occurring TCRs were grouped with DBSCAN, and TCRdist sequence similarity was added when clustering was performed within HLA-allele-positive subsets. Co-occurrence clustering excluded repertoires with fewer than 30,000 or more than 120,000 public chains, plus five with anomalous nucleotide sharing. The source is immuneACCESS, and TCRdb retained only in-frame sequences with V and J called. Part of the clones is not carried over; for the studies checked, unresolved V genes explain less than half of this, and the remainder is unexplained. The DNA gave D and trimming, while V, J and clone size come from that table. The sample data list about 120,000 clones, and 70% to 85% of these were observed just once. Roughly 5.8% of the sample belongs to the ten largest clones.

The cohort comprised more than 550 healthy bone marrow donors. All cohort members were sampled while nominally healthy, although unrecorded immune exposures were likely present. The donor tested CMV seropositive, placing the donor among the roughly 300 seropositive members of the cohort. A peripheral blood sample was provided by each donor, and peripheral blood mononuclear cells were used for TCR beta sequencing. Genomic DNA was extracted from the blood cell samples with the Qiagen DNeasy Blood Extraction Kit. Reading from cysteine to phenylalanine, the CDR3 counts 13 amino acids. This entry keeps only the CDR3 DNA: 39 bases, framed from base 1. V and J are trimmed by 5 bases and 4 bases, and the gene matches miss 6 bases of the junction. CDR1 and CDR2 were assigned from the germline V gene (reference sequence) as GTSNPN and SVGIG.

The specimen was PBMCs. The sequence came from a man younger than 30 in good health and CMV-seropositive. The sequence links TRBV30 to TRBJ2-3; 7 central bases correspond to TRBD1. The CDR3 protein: CAWDREYADTQYF. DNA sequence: TGTGCCTGGGACAGGGAGTATGCAGATACGCAGTATTTT. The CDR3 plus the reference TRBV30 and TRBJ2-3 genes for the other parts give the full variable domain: SQTIHQWPATLVQPVGSPLSLECTVEGTSNPNLYWYRQAAGRGLQLLFYSVGIGQISSEVPQNLSASRPQDRQFILSSKKLLLSDSGFYLCAWDREYADTQYFGPGTRLTVL.